Presented here are 8 T cell receptor beta chains from one specimen sequenced in a study of blood T cell repertoires in COVID-19. Sequencing was performed with immunoSEQ multiplex PCR; in TCRdb, only in-frame clones are kept and a portion is missing. Among 60,000 to 75,000 clones listed, 65% to 85% were seen once. Source material: peripheral blood. The source of these receptors is a human donor in a cohort sampled during active COVID-19.

The chain uses TRBV5-1 and TRBJ2-3; 9 bases agree with TRBD2. This CDR3 comprises 14 residues. Germline loops: CDR1 SGHRS, CDR2 YFSETQ. Germline trimming cut 7 bases from V and 3 bases from J; bases unmatched to any gene: 6. The CDR3 protein is CASSRLAETDTQYF. The CDR3 DNA sequence: TGCGCCAGCTCCCGACTAGCGGAAACAGATACGCAGTATTTT.

This clone came up once. The genes are TRBV6-5 and TRBJ2-1; 7 bases agree with TRBD2. CDR3 length equals 16 residues. Germline-derived CDR1 and CDR2 are MNHEY and SVGAGI. The ends lost 0 bases at V and 7 bases at J; junction bases unmatched: 9. The CDR3 loop reads CASSYSSVIGGNEQFF. The CDR3, as DNA: TGTGCCAGCAGTTACTCATCTGTGATCGGGGGGAATGAGCAGTTCTTC.

This chain uses TRBV7-9 with TRBJ2-2; 10 bases fit TRBD2. This CDR3 contains 17 residues. Germline trimming cut 4 bases from V and 3 bases from J; bases unmatched to any gene: 8. The V gene's germline CDR1 is SEHNR and CDR2 FQNEAQ (reference sequence). The CDR3 region is CASSSGKAGGDTGELFF. The CDR3 DNA reads as TGTGCCAGCAGCTCAGGGAAAGCGGGAGGGGACACCGGGGAGCTGTTTTTT. The entire variable domain, with the rest obtained from reference TRBV7-9 and TRBJ2-2, is as follows: DTGVSQNPRHKITKRGQNVTFRCDPISEHNRLYWYRQTLGQGPEFLTYFQNEAQLEKSRLLSDRFSAERPKGSFSTLEIQRTEQGDSAMYLCASSSGKAGGDTGELFFGEGSRLTVL.

The V call is TRBV3-1 (or the pseudogene TRBV3-2), the J call TRBJ2-2, with 7 bases matching TRBD1. V gave up 4 bases and J gave up 1 base; unmatched junction bases: 3. Germline CDR1 is LGHDT and CDR2 is YNNKEL (reference sequence). The CDR3 extends over 15 amino acids. The CDR3 protein is CASSPRDRNTGELFF. The CDR3 region has the DNA TGTGCCAGCAGCCCCCGGGACAGGAACACCGGGGAGCTGTTTTTT.

The chain is built from TRBV5-1 and TRBJ2-3; 8 bases line up with TRBD2. Trimming at V came to 1 base and at J to 2 bases, leaving 3 bases not matched to a gene. Germline V lookup: CDR1 SGHRS, CDR2 YFSETQ. The length of the CDR3 is 15 residues. The CDR3 is CASSLTGGATDTQYF. The CDR3 coding sequence is TGCGCCAGCAGCTTGACCGGGGGGGCCACAGATACGCAGTATTTT. The variable domain in full, completed from reference TRBV5-1 and TRBJ2-3, reads KAGVTQTPRYLIKTRGQQVTLSCSPISGHRSVSWYQQTPGQGLQFLFEYFSETQRNKGNFPGRFSGRQFSNSRSEMNVSTLELGDSALYLCASSLTGGATDTQYFGPGTRLTVL.

V is TRBV5-1 and J is TRBJ2-5, with TRBD1 as a possible D gene (6 bases). The CDR3 sequence is 13 residues long. Germline CDR1 and CDR2: SGHRS and YFSETQ. The V and J ends lost 0 bases and 4 bases respectively, with 7 bases between them. This CDR3 reads CASSLAGVETQYF. The DNA of the CDR3 is TGCGCCAGCAGCTTGGCAGGGGTAGAGACCCAGTACTTC.

This sequence joins TRBV19 and TRBJ2-3; TRBD2 aligns across 8 bases. The CDR3 loop spans 15 amino acids. Looked up from germline, CDR1 is LNHDA and CDR2 is SQIVND (reference sequence). V gave up 0 bases and J gave up 6 bases; unmatched junction bases: 5. The CDR3 spells CASSIDGGGRDTQYF. CDR3 nucleotide sequence: TGTGCCAGTAGTATAGATGGCGGGGGGAGGGATACGCAGTATTTT.

The genes are TRBV7-2 and TRBJ2-1; D is unresolved. V lost 1 base, J lost 4 bases, and 5 bases lay in between. The CDR3 extends over 13 amino acids. CDR1 SGHTA and CDR2 FQGNSA come from the germline V gene. The CDR3 is CASSLDWYNEQFF. CDR3 nucleotides: TGTGCCAGCAGCTTAGACTGGTACAATGAGCAGTTCTTC.